What follows describes a single T cell receptor (beta chain). The table came from immunoSEQ multiplex PCR; TCRdb's copy has only in-frame clones and leaves some out. Here the sample spans about 300,000 clones, around 84% being singletons. The sample comes from a study of blood T cell repertoires in COVID-19. The CDR3 is 15 amino acids. In germline, CDR1 is KGHSH, CDR2 LQKENI. Trimming at V came to 9 bases and at J to 5 bases, leaving 13 bases not matched to a gene. The chain has TRBV18 and TRBJ1-1; 9 nucleotides align to TRBD1. Sample: PBMCs or T cells enriched from blood (not recorded which). The receptor comes from a man between 25 and 39 years old who had recovered from COVID-19. The CDR3 sequence: CASSKLDRGETEAFF. CDR3 sequence (DNA): TGTGCCAGTTCCAAGTTGGACAGGGGCGAGACTGAAGCTTTCTTT.